Included here is one T cell receptor (beta chain) sequence, with context. As yet, its antigen is unknown. This sample was included in a study of T cell responses to AZD1222 COVID-19 vaccine. Study-wide points: There were repertoire samples only from the period after the peak T cell response.

Assay used: immunoSEQ multiplex PCR; TCRdb lists only in-frame clones, some missing. The table includes around 150,000 clones, approximately 92% detected once. The ends were cut back, 1 base at V and 1 base at J, with 14 bases in the middle. The CDR3 is made up of 16 amino acids. Per the germline V gene, CDR1 is SGHRS and CDR2 is YFSETQ. The V and J genes are TRBV5-1 and TRBJ2-5; a possible D gene is TRBD2 (5 bases). Here the sequenced sample was peripheral blood, taken 28 days after the second AZD1222 dose. The receptor comes from an adult who received the AZD1222 COVID-19 vaccine. The CDR3 DNA reads TGCGCCAGCAGCTTGACAGCACACGGGGTCCAAGAGACCCAGTACTTC. Encoded protein: CASSLTAHGVQETQYF. Using reference TRBV5-1 and TRBJ2-5 for the parts outside the CDR3, the full variable domain is KAGVTQTPRYLIKTRGQQVTLSCSPISGHRSVSWYQQTPGQGLQFLFEYFSETQRNKGNFPGRFSGRQFSNSRSEMNVSTLELGDSALYLCASSLTAHGVQETQYFGPGTRLLVL.